Below, 28 T cell receptor beta chains from the same sample are listed, as sequenced in a study of early T cells in non-severe SARS-CoV-2 infection (dated by TCRdb to the early 2020s). Library creation used 5' RACE. Sequencing was carried out with a NextSeq 500. TCRdb reanalyzed the raw reads on its own, using fastp at Q25 for trimming and MiXCR for clone calling, and kept in-frame beta chains. When rows share a CDR3 protein, they turn into one entry using the most common DNA and genes. The sample data list 70,000 to 95,000 distinct CDR3 sequences, and approximately 10% of these were observed just once. The ten largest clones add up to 4.7% of the sample. The sequenced sample consisted of whole blood. Receptors were obtained from an adult who was a healthcare worker with PCR-confirmed SARS-CoV-2 infection or an uninfected control (not recorded which).

This chain uses TRBV27 with TRBJ1-1, with TRBD1 matching over 7 bases. The V gene end was trimmed by 6 bases and the J gene end by 3 bases; junction bases not matched to a gene: 7. This CDR3 region has 14 residues. In germline, CDR1 is MNHEY, CDR2 SMNVEV (reference sequence). Written as DNA, the CDR3 is TGTGCCAGCAGCCCGTTCCAGGGGGACACTGAAGCTTTCTTT. Its protein product is CASSPFQGDTEAFF.

This clonotype was counted only a few times. The chain has TRBV28 and TRBJ1-6; possible D gene TRBD1, 6 bases. CDR3 length: 15 residues. Germline CDR1 reads MDHEN; CDR2 reads SYDVKM. V shed 5 bases and J shed 10 bases, with 18 bases lying between them. The CDR3 is CASSHGQPSDSPLHF. The CDR3 DNA is TGTGCCAGCAGTCACGGACAGCCGAGTGACTCACCCCTCCACTTT. Full variable domain (missing parts from reference TRBV28 and TRBJ1-6): DVKVTQSSRYLVKRTGEKVFLECVQDMDHENMFWYRQDPGLGLRLIYFSYDVKMKEKGDIPEGYSVSREKKERFSLILESASTNQTSMYLCASSHGQPSDSPLHFGNGTRLTVT.

The rearrangement links TRBV24-1 to TRBJ2-5; 9 nucleotides match TRBD1. Germline V lookup: CDR1 KGHDR, CDR2 SFDVKD. J gave up 1 base and V 2 bases, and 4 bases lay outside the gene matches. The CDR3 has 16 amino acids. CDR3 in DNA: TGTGCCACCAGTGATTCACAGGGGGCAGGCCAAGAGACCCAGTACTTC. This codes for CATSDSQGAGQETQYF.

V is TRBV7-2 and J is TRBJ2-4; D not resolved. V lost 0 bases to trimming and J lost 9 bases, with 12 bases between them. Germline loops: CDR1 SGHTA, CDR2 FQGNSA. The CDR3 totals 14 residues. CDR3 bases: TGTGCCAGCAGCTTAGCGGTGCTAGTCGGCATTCAGTACTTC. Translating gives CASSLAVLVGIQYF.

This clonotype was detected ten times or more. The chain's CDR3 is CASRRGSTDTQYF. The CDR3 region has the DNA TGTGCCAGCCGTCGGGGGAGCACAGATACGCAGTATTTT. The rearrangement uses TRBV27 and TRBJ2-3; TRBD2 might be the D (6 bases). CDR3 length: 13 residues. CDR1 and CDR2 (germline): MNHEY, SMNVEV (reference sequence). V was clipped by 8 bases and J by 0 bases, with 9 bases between them.

V and J are TRBV20-1 and TRBJ2-7; possibly TRBD1 or TRBD2 for D (5 bases each). V dropped 6 bases and J dropped 5 bases, with 14 bases sitting between them. Germline V gene sequence: CDR1 DFQATT, CDR2 SNEGSKA (reference sequence). This CDR3 is 12 amino acids long. CDR3 nucleotide sequence: TGCAGTGCCCTCATGAGGGGAGACGAGCAGTACTTC. Residues: CSALMRGDEQYF.

This clonotype was counted ten times or more. The chain joins TRBV20-1 to TRBJ1-6; D is ambiguous. Between the trimmed V and J ends, which lost 5 bases and 0 bases, there was a span of 17 bases. The CDR3 is 17 amino acids. The V gene's germline CDR1 is DFQATT and CDR2 SNEGSKA (reference sequence). CDR3 region: CSAPGLALDSYNSPLHF. The CDR3 DNA reads TGCAGTGCTCCCGGGCTAGCTCTGGACTCCTATAATTCACCCCTCCACTTT.

This clonotype turned up a few times. The rearrangement joins TRBV6-1 to TRBJ2-7; D is possibly TRBD2 (5 bases). Germline-derived CDR1 and CDR2 are MNHNS and SASEGT. Trimming stripped 10 bases from V and 0 bases from J, with 16 bases between. The CDR3 covers 14 residues. The CDR3 spells CATLAPRFSYEQYF. For the CDR3, the DNA is TGTGCCACCCTAGCCCCGCGGTTCTCCTACGAGCAGTACTTC.

The chain is built from TRBV9 and TRBJ2-4; maybe TRBD2 (5 bases). Trimming cost V 4 bases and J 7 bases, with 18 bases left between them. The CDR3 is made up of 15 amino acids. CDR1 is SGDLS and CDR2 is YYNGEE in the germline V gene. DNA for the CDR3: TGTGCCAGCAGCCCTACCGACGGGGAGCAGAACATTCAGTACTTC. Amino acids: CASSPTDGEQNIQYF.

The chain employs TRBV2 and TRBJ2-2; TRBD1 agrees at 7 bases. Looked up from germline, CDR1 is SNHLY and CDR2 is FYNNEI. V was pared by 6 bases and J by 6 bases, with 13 bases of the junction left unmatched. The length of the CDR3 is 16 residues. As DNA, the CDR3 is TGTGCCAGCAGCAGAGACAGGGTAGAAATGGCCGGGGAGCTGTTTTTT. It specifies CASSRDRVEMAGELFF.

This clonotype was seen repeatedly, ten times or more. The chain employs TRBV6-2 or TRBV6-3 and TRBJ2-5; tentative D call: TRBD2 (5 bases). Germline V gene lookup returns CDR1 MNHEY and CDR2 SVGEGT. The V and J ends lost 2 bases and 1 base respectively, with 11 bases between them. This CDR3 is 15 amino acids long. In DNA form, the CDR3 reads TGTGCCAGCAGTTACCGGACTGTTCCCCAAGAGACCCAGTACTTC. It encodes CASSYRTVPQETQYF.

This clonotype was recorded at least ten times. The J gene is TRBJ2-5, the V gene TRBV20-1, with 7 bases matching TRBD2. Germline lookup yields CDR1 DFQATT and CDR2 SNEGSKA (reference sequence). Trimming removed 3 bases from V and 5 bases from J; junction bases left unmatched: 0. The CDR3 sequence is 11 residues long. In DNA, the CDR3 is TGCAGTGCTAGCGGGGGGGAGACCCAGTACTTC. Translating gives CSASGGETQYF.

This clonotype was recorded many times. The CDR3 region has the DNA TGTGCCAGCAGTTACTCGGCGGTCTATGGCTACACCTTC. Translating gives CASSYSAVYGYTF. This chain joins TRBV6-5 and TRBJ1-2; no clear D gene. Trimming removed 0 bases from V and 4 bases from J, with 6 bases in between. Germline CDR1 is MNHEY and CDR2 is SVGAGI. This CDR3 has 13 residues.

This clonotype was recorded many times. V usage is TRBV29-1 and J usage is TRBJ2-3; D uncertain. There are 13 residues in the CDR3. CDR1 and CDR2 from the germline V gene are SQVTM and ANQGSEA. Between the trimmed V and J ends, which lost 7 bases and 6 bases, there was a span of 17 bases. CDR3 residues: CSARPLGPDTQYF. In nucleotides, the CDR3 is TGCAGCGCCCGACCCTTGGGCCCCGATACGCAGTATTTT.

This clonotype showed up many times. The chain employs TRBV12-3 or TRBV12-4 and TRBJ1-1; 8 bases line up with TRBD1. The length of the CDR3 is 12 residues. V shed 6 bases, J shed 10 bases, and the junction held 7 bases outside the gene matches. CDR3 sequence: CASSLGTGGAFF. The CDR3 nucleotides are TGTGCCAGCAGCCTCGGGACAGGTGGAGCTTTCTTT.

The chain joins TRBV7-9 to TRBJ1-6; tentatively, D is TRBD1 (6 bases). Per the germline V gene, CDR1 is SEHNR and CDR2 is FQNEAQ (reference sequence). The CDR3 loop spans 15 amino acids. Trimming stripped 5 bases from V and 5 bases from J, with 13 bases between. The CDR3 DNA reads TGTGCCAGCAGCGGGGGGACACTGGATAATTCACCCCTCCACTTT. Translating it yields CASSGGTLDNSPLHF.

Many counts were recorded for this clonotype. The V gene is TRBV20-1, the J gene TRBJ2-3; TRBD2 matches 15 bases. The CDR3 is made up of 18 amino acids. Germline CDR1 and CDR2: DFQATT and SNEGSKA (reference sequence). V was clipped by 3 bases and J by 2 bases; unmatched bases: 9. The CDR3 bases are TGCAGTGCTAGCCTAAAGGGACTAGCGGGGGGTTACACAGATACGCAGTATTTT. Its translation is CSASLKGLAGGYTDTQYF.

This clonotype was detected a few times. This chain connects TRBV7-8 to TRBJ2-3, with 7 bases identical to TRBD1. Germline V lookup: CDR1 SGHVS, CDR2 FQNEAQ. The CDR3 is 16 amino acids. With 4 bases clipped from V and 3 bases from J, the junction kept 10 bases outside the gene matches. CDR3 coding DNA: TGTGCCAGCAGCTCTGCCCTGAACAGGGGTACAGATACGCAGTATTTT. Translation gives CASSSALNRGTDTQYF.

The V call is TRBV29-1, the J call TRBJ2-7; a weak D match, TRBD1 (5 bases). V was pared by 2 bases and J by 8 bases, with 7 bases between. Looked up from germline, CDR1 is SQVTM and CDR2 is ANQGSEA. This CDR3 is 10 amino acids long. The CDR3 spells CSVETGQQYF. As DNA, the CDR3 is TGCAGCGTTGAAACAGGCCAGCAGTACTTC.

This clonotype has ten or more counts. The chain is built from TRBV4-2 and TRBJ1-2; D remains ambiguous. Germline V gene data show CDR1 as LGHNA and CDR2 as YNFKEQ. The V end lost 4 bases, the J end lost 3 bases, and 12 bases lay between the germline ends. CDR3 length equals 14 residues. The CDR3 protein is CASSLELADYGYTF. CDR3 DNA sequence: TGTGCCAGCAGCCTAGAGTTGGCTGACTATGGCTACACCTTC.

The genes are TRBV7-8 and TRBJ2-5; D is tentatively TRBD1 or TRBD2 (5 bases each). The V end lost 2 bases, the J end lost 5 bases, and 9 bases lay between the germline ends. The CDR3 is made up of 13 amino acids. Germline values: CDR1 SGHVS, CDR2 FQNEAQ. The CDR3 protein is CASSLLAGETQYF. CDR3 coding DNA: TGTGCCAGCAGCTTACTAGCAGGGGAGACCCAGTACTTC.

This clonotype has a single count. The chain is built from TRBV10-3 and TRBJ2-1, with D unclear. This CDR3 region has 14 residues. Germline V gene data show CDR1 as ENHRY and CDR2 as SYGVKD. Trimming stripped 4 bases from V and 1 base from J, with 8 bases between. The DNA for the CDR3 is TGTGCCATCAGTGCGGAGTCATCCTACAATGAGCAGTTCTTC. It codes for CAISAESSYNEQFF.

The sample holds many counts of this clonotype. V is TRBV30 and J is TRBJ2-2, with a tentative D call TRBD1 (6 bases). CDR1 is GTSNPN, CDR2 SVGIG, per germline (reference sequence). This CDR3 has 14 amino acids. Trimming shortened V by 4 bases and J by 3 bases, and 12 bases separated the two germline ends. CDR3 nucleotide sequence: TGTGCCTGGAACCAGGGGCAATACACCGGGGAGCTGTTTTTT. This encodes CAWNQGQYTGELFF.

This clonotype was seen at least ten times. The chain employs TRBV7-2 and TRBJ2-5; unclear D gene. The CDR3 has 12 amino acids. Trimming stripped 2 bases from V and 7 bases from J, with 8 bases between. Germline assignment: CDR1 SGHTA and CDR2 FQGNSA. In nucleotides, the CDR3 is TGTGCCAGCAGCTTAAGGTCGGGGACCCAGTACTTC. This translates into CASSLRSGTQYF.

This clonotype was seen many times. The chain links TRBV27 to TRBJ2-3; D not resolved. The CDR3 spans 17 residues. CDR1 and CDR2 from the germline V gene are MNHEY and SMNVEV (reference sequence). With 7 bases removed from V and 1 base from J, the gap between germline ends came to 21 bases. The CDR3 protein is CASTNPPGRLGTDTQYF. CDR3 sequence (DNA): TGTGCCAGCACGAACCCCCCAGGACGGCTCGGCACAGATACGCAGTATTTT.

This clonotype has a handful of counts. The V gene is TRBV12-3 or TRBV12-4, the J gene TRBJ1-5; 9 bases are a match to TRBD1. The CDR3 extends over 16 amino acids. Trimming removed 6 bases from V and 4 bases from J; junction bases left unmatched: 10. The CDR3 nucleotides read TGTGCCAGCAGGCCCTTGGGACAGGGAGATAATCAGCCCCAGCATTTT. This codes for CASRPLGQGDNQPQHF.

The V and J genes are TRBV2 and TRBJ2-1, with TRBD2 matching over 10 bases. Germline CDR1 reads SNHLY; CDR2 reads FYNNEI. This CDR3 is built from 17 residues. V trimming: 0 bases; J trimming: 1 base; junction bases outside the gene matches: 3. This CDR3 reads CASSEARTSGSYNEQFF. CDR3 DNA sequence: TGTGCCAGCAGTGAAGCTCGGACTAGCGGTTCCTACAATGAGCAGTTCTTC.

The sample holds a few counts of this clonotype. The chain uses TRBV6-4 and TRBJ2-2; no definite D call. CDR3 length: 14 amino acids. Germline V gene data show CDR1 as MRHNA and CDR2 as SNTAGT. Trimming removed 7 bases from V and 3 bases from J, with 12 bases in between. This CDR3 reads CASKLQLHTGELFF. CDR3 DNA: TGTGCCAGCAAGCTACAGCTCCACACCGGGGAGCTGTTTTTT.